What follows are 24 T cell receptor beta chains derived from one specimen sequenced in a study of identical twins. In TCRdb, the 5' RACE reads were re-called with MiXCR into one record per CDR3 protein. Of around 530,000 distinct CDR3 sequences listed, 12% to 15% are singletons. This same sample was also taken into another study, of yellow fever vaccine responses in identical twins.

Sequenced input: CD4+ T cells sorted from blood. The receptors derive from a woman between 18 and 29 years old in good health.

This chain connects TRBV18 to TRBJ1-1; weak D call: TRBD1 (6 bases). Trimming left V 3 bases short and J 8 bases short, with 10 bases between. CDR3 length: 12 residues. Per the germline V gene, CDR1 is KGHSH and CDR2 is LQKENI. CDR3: CASSPRQAEAFF. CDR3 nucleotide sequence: TGTGCCAGCTCACCGAGACAGGCCGAAGCTTTCTTT.

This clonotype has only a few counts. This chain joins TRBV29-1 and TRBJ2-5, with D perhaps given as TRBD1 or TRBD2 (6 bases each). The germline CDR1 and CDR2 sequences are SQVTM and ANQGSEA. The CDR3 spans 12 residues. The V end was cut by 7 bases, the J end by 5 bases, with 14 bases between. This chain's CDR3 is CSGMQGRETQYF. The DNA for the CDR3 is TGCAGCGGGATGCAGGGGAGGGAGACCCAGTACTTC.

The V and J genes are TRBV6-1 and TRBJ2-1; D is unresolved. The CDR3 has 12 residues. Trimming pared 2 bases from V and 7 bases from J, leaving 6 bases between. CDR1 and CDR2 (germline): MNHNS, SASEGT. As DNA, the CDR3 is TGTGCCAGCAGTGAAATGGTAAATGAGCAGTTCTTC. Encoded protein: CASSEMVNEQFF.

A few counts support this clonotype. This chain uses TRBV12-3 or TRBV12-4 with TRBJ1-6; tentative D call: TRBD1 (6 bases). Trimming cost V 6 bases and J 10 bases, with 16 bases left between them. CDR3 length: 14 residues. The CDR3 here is CASSTTGQGSPLHF. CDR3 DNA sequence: TGTGCCAGCAGCACCACAGGGCAGGGATCACCCCTCCACTTT.

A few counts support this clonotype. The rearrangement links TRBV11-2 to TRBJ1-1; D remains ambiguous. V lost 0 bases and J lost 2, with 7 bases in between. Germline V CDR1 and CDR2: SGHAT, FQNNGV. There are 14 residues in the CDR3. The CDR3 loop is CASSLDFYNTEAFF. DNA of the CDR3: TGTGCCAGCAGCTTAGATTTTTACAACACTGAAGCTTTCTTT.

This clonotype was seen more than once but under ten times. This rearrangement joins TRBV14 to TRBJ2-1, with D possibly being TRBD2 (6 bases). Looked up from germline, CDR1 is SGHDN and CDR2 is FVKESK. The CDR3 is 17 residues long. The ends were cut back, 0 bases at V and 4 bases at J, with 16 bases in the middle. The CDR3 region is CASSQEVGLASYNEQFF. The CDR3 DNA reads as TGTGCCAGCAGCCAAGAGGTCGGGCTAGCGTCTTACAATGAGCAGTTCTTC.

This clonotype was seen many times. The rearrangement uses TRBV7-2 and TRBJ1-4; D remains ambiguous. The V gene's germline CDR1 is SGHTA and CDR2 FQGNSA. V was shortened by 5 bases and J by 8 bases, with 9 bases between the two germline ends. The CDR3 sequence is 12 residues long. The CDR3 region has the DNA TGTGCCAGCAGCCTCGAGAGAGAAAAACTGTTTTTT. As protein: CASSLEREKLFF.

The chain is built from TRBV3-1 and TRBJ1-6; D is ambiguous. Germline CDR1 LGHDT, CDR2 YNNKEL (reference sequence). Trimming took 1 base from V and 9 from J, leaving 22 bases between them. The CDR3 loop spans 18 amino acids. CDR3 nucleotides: TGTGCCAGCAGCCAAGTAGTTGCAGCCTTCGGGGATGGTTCACCCCTCCACTTT. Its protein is CASSQVVAAFGDGSPLHF.

CDR3 sequence (DNA): TGTGCCAGCAGCTTGGCCCGGGGGGGCATCGATGAGCAGTTCTTC. This sequence encodes CASSLARGGIDEQFF. This chain connects TRBV11-2 to TRBJ2-1; 8 bases line up with TRBD2. This CDR3 is built from 15 residues. After removal of 3 bases from V and 8 bases from J, the junction contained 9 bases not matched to a gene. The V gene's germline CDR1 is SGHAT and CDR2 FQNNGV. The full variable domain, its missing parts supplied by reference TRBV11-2 and TRBJ2-1, is EAGVAQSPRYKIIEKRQSVAFWCNPISGHATLYWYQQILGQGPKLLIQFQNNGVVDDSQLPKDRFSAERLKGVDSTLKIQPAKLEDSAVYLCASSLARGGIDEQFFGPGTRLTVL.

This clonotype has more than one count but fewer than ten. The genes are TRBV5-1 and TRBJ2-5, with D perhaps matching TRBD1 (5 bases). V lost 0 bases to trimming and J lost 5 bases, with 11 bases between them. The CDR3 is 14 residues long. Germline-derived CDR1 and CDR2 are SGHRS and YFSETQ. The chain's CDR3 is CASSLDRPGETQYF. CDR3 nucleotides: TGCGCCAGCAGCTTGGATCGCCCAGGGGAGACCCAGTACTTC.

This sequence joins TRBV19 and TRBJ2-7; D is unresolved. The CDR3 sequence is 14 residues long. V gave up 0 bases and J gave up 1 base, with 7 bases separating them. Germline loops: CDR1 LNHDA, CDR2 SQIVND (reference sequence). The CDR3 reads CASSIEAGSYEQYF. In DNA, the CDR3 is TGTGCCAGTAGTATAGAGGCAGGTTCCTACGAGCAGTACTTC.

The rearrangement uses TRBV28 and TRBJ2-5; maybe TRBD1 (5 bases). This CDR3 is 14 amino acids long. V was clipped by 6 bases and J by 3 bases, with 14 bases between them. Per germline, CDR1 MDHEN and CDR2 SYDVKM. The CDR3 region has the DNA TGTGCCAGCAGCCGGACACCGATGGAAGAGACCCAGTACTTC. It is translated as CASSRTPMEETQYF.

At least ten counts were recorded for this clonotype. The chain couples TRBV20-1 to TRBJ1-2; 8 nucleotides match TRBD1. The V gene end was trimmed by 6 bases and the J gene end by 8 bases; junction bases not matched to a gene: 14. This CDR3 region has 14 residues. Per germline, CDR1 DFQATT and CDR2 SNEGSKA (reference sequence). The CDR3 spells CSAPLTGAERGYTF. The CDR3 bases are TGCAGTGCACCCTTGACAGGGGCGGAGCGAGGCTACACCTTC.

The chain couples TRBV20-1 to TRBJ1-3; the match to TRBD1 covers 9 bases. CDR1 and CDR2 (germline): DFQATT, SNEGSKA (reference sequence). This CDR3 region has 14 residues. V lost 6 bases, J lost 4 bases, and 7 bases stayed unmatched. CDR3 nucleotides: TGCAGTGCGGCCGGGACAGGGAGCGGAAACACCATATATTTT. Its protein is CSAAGTGSGNTIYF.

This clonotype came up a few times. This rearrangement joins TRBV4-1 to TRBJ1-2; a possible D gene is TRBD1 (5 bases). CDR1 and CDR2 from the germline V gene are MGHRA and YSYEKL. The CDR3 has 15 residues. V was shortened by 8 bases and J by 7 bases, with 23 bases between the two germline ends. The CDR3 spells CASGPQSQGLRGYTF. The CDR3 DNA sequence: TGCGCCAGCGGTCCTCAATCCCAGGGATTGCGTGGCTACACCTTC.

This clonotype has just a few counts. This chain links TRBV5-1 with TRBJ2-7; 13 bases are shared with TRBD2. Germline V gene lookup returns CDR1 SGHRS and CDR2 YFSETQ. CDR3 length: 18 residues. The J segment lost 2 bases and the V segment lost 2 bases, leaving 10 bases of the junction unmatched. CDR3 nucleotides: TGCGCCAGCAGCTTTATTCCCGGGACTAGCGGGGTCGCCTACGAGCAGTACTTC. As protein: CASSFIPGTSGVAYEQYF. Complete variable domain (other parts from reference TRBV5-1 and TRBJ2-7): KAGVTQTPRYLIKTRGQQVTLSCSPISGHRSVSWYQQTPGQGLQFLFEYFSETQRNKGNFPGRFSGRQFSNSRSEMNVSTLELGDSALYLCASSFIPGTSGVAYEQYFGPGTRLTVT.

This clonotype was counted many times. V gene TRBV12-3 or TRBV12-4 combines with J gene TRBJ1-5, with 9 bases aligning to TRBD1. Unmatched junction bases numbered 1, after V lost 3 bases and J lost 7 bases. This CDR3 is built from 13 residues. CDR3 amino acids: CASSLGQGQPQHF. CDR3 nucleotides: TGTGCCAGCAGTTTGGGACAGGGACAGCCCCAGCATTTT.

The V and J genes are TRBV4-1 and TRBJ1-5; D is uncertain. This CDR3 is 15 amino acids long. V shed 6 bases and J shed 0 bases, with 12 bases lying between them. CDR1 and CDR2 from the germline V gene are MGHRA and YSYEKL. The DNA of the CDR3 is TGCGCCAGCAGTGTGTACGGGGATAGCAATCAGCCCCAGCATTTT. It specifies CASSVYGDSNQPQHF.

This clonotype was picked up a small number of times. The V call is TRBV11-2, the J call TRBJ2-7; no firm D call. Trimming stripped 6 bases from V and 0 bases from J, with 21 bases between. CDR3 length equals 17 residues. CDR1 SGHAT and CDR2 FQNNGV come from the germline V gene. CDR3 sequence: CASSQIYRLSVSYEQYF. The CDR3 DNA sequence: TGTGCCAGCAGTCAAATATATAGGCTATCGGTCTCCTACGAGCAGTACTTC. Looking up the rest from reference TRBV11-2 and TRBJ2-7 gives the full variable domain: EAGVAQSPRYKIIEKRQSVAFWCNPISGHATLYWYQQILGQGPKLLIQFQNNGVVDDSQLPKDRFSAERLKGVDSTLKIQPAKLEDSAVYLCASSQIYRLSVSYEQYFGPGTRLTVT.

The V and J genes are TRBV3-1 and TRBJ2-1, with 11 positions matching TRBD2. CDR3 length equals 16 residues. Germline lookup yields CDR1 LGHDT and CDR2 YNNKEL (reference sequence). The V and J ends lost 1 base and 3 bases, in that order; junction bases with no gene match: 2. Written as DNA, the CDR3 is TGTGCCAGCAGCCAAGGGACTAGCGGGCTCTACAATGAGCAGTTCTTC. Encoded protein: CASSQGTSGLYNEQFF.

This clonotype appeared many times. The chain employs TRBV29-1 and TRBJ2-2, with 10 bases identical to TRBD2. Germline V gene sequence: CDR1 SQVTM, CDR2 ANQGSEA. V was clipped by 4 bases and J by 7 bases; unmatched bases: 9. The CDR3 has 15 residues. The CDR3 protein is CSVGKPGLAIGELFF. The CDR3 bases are TGCAGCGTTGGGAAGCCGGGACTAGCGATCGGGGAGCTGTTTTTT.

This CDR3 is CASSPTPGGYNEQFF. CDR3 sequence (DNA): TGTGCCAGCAGCCCGACTCCGGGGGGTTACAATGAGCAGTTCTTC. The J gene is TRBJ2-1, the V gene TRBV7-3; 7 nucleotides line up with TRBD2. CDR3 size: 15 residues. CDR1 and CDR2 from the germline V gene are SGHTA and FQGTGA. The V and J ends lost 5 bases and 4 bases, in that order; junction bases with no gene match: 8.

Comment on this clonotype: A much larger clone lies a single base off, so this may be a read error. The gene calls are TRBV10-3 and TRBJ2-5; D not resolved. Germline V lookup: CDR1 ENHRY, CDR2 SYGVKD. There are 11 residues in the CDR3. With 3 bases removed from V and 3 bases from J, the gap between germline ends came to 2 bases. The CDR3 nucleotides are TGTGCCATCAGTGAAGAAGAGACCCAGTACTTC. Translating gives CAISEEETQYF.

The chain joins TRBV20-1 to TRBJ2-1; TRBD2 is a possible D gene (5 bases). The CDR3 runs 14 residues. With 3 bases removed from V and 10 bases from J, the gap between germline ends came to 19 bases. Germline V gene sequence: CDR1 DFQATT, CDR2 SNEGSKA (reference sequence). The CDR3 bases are TGCAGTGCTAGTAGTATATATGCGGGCCAGGAGCAGTTCTTC. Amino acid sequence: CSASSIYAGQEQFF.